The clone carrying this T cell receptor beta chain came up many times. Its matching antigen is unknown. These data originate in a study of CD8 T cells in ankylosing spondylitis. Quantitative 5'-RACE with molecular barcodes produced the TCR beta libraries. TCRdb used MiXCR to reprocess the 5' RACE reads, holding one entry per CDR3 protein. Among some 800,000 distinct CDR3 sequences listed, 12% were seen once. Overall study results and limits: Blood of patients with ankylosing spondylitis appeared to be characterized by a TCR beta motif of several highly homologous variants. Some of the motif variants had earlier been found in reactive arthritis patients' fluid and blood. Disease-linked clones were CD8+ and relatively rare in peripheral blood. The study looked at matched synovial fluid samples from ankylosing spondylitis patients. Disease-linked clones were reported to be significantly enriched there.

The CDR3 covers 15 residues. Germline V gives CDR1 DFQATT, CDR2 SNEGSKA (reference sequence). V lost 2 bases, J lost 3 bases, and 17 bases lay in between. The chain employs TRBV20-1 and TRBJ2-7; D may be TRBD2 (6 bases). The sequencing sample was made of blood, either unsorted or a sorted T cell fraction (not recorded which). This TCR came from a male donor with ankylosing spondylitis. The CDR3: CSARPPRDSFYEQYF. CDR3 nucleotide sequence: TGCAGTGCTAGACCGCCGAGGGACTCTTTCTACGAGCAGTACTTC.